This T cell receptor beta chain emerged from a study of T cell responses to AZD1222 COVID-19 vaccine. General study findings and limits: With dominance at 160-218 and 743-854, vaccine-associated CD4 TCRs spanned spike.

Assay used: immunoSEQ multiplex PCR; TCRdb lists only in-frame clones, some missing. The sample consists of about 160,000 clones, around 87% of them appearing once. With V trimmed by 2 bases and J by 4 bases, 6 bases remained unmatched. CDR3 length equals 16 residues. The V gene's germline CDR1 is LGHNA and CDR2 YSLEER. With respect to this clone: What it binds is unknown.

The chain has TRBV4-3 and TRBJ2-3, with 10 bases matching TRBD2. The sequence was collected from an adult in good health. The sample was peripheral blood, taken on day 0 of AZD1222 vaccination. The CDR3 spells CASSQQVAGGSDTQYF. In DNA, the CDR3 is TGCGCCAGCAGCCAACAAGTAGCGGGGGGCTCAGATACGCAGTATTTT.